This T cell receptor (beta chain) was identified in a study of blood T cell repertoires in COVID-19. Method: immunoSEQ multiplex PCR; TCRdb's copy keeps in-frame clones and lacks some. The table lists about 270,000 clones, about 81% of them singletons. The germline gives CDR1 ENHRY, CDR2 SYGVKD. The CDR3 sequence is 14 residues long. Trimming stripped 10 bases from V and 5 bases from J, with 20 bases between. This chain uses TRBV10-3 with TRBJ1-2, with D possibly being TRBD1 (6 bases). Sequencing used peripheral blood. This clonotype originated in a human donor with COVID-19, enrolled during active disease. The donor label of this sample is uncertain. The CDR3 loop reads CATRRDTDGYGYTF. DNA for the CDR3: TGTGCCACCCGACGGGACACTGATGGTTATGGCTACACCTTC.